This passage covers 5 T cell receptor beta chains from one sample sequenced in a study of blood T cell repertoires in COVID-19. Assay: immunoSEQ multiplex PCR; the TCRdb copy retains only in-frame clones and omits some. This table has fewer than 35,000 clones, around 81% appearing once. Sequenced input: peripheral blood. These receptors all stem from a man aged 65-85 years with acute or convalescent COVID-19.

The gene calls are TRBV6-6 and TRBJ1-5; D uncertain. With 4 bases removed from V and 9 bases from J, the gap between germline ends came to 7 bases. Germline V lookup: CDR1 MNHNY, CDR2 SVGAGI (reference sequence). The CDR3 extends over 11 amino acids. CDR3 in amino acids: CASSSSGPQHF. In nucleotides, the CDR3 is TGTGCCAGCAGTTCTAGTGGGCCCCAGCATTTT.

The V call is TRBV5-6, the J call TRBJ2-2; 9 nucleotides line up with TRBD1. Germline loops: CDR1 SGHDT, CDR2 YYEEEE. Trimming cost V 0 bases and J 4 bases; bases outside gene matches: 4. The CDR3 is 16 amino acids. The CDR3 region is CASSLDRGRGTGELFF. In DNA, the CDR3 is TGTGCCAGCAGCTTGGACAGGGGGCGCGGCACCGGGGAGCTGTTTTTT.

The chain is built from TRBV9 and TRBJ1-2; D may be TRBD1 (6 bases). CDR3 length: 15 residues. V shed 0 bases and J shed 2 bases, with 11 bases lying between them. Germline V gives CDR1 SGDLS, CDR2 YYNGEE. CDR3 sequence reads: CASSVELGGNYGYTF. CDR3 nucleotides: TGTGCCAGCAGCGTAGAATTAGGGGGAAACTATGGCTACACCTTC.

The rearrangement links TRBV5-1 to TRBJ2-3; possible D gene TRBD2, 5 bases. Germline lookup yields CDR1 SGHRS and CDR2 YFSETQ. The V and J ends lost 0 bases and 5 bases respectively, with 7 bases between them. The CDR3 spans 13 residues. In nucleotides, the CDR3 is TGCGCCAGCAGCTTGGCCGGAGGAGATACGCAGTATTTT. Protein product: CASSLAGGDTQYF.

The rearrangement uses TRBV28 and TRBJ1-1; D unclear. The germline V and J ends were trimmed by 4 bases and 4 bases, with 7 bases remaining between them. The CDR3 is 12 amino acids. The germline V gene encodes CDR1 MDHEN and CDR2 SYDVKM. CDR3 nucleotides: TGTGCCAGCAGTTCCCCCCTCACTGAAGCTTTCTTT. Protein sequence: CASSSPLTEAFF. The full variable domain, in which reference TRBV28 and TRBJ1-1 provide the parts outside the CDR3, is DVKVTQSSRYLVKRTGEKVFLECVQDMDHENMFWYRQDPGLGLRLIYFSYDVKMKEKGDIPEGYSVSREKKERFSLILESASTNQTSMYLCASSSPLTEAFFGQGTRLTVV.